This T cell receptor (delta chain) originates from a study of delta chains in infants with herpesvirus infections. Broader study findings: The public clonotype decayed quickly, seemingly gone after approximately 2 months.

The germline V gene has CDR1 TSWWSYY and CDR2 QGS. This CDR3 comprises 20 residues. Trimming cost V 3 bases and J 4 bases, with 22 bases left between them. As for this clone: The antigen is not known.

Gamma-chain- and delta-chain-specific primers converted PBMC RNA into TCR cDNA. TCRdb re-called the RT-PCR reads through CATT. The data show about 1,400 delta-chain clones, roughly 36% seen once. The clonotype originates from a human donor who was a Ugandan infant, either HIV-exposed or HIV-unexposed (not recorded which). This specimen was peripheral blood, taken at time point 1 of longitudinal follow-up. This chain uses TRDV1 with TRDJ3, with TRDD3 as a possible D gene (6 bases). DNA for the CDR3: TGTGCTCTTGGGGACGTGGCCCGCCGGAGGGATAAATGGGACACCCGACAGATGTTTTTC. This encodes CALGDVARRRDKWDTRQMFF.